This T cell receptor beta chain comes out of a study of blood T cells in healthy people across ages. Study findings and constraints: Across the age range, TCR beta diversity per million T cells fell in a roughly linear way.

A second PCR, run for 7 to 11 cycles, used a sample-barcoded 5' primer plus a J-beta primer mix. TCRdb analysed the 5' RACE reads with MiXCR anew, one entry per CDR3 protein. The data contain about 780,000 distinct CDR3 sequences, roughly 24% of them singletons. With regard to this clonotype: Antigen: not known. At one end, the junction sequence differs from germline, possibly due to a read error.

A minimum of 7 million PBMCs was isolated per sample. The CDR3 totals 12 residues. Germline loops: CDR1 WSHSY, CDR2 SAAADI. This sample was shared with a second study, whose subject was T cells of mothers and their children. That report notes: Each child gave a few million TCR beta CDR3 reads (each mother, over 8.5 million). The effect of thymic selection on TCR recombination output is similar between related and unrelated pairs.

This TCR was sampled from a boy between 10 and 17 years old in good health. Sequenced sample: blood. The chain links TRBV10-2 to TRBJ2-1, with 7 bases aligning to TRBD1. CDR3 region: CASSGAGGEQHF. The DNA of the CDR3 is TGCGCCAGCAGTGGGGCAGGGGGTGAGCAGCACTTC.